This passage covers 14 T cell receptor beta chains from one sample sequenced in a study of T cells after yellow fever vaccination. TCRdb analysed the 5' RACE reads with MiXCR anew, one entry per CDR3 protein. This table holds some 220,000 distinct CDR3 sequences, approximately 3.2% found once. The sample here was CD4+ T cells sorted from PBMCs, taken 10 days after the yellow fever booster vaccination. The receptors come from a man aged 18 to 30 who received the YFV17D yellow fever vaccine.

This clonotype was detected a few times. V is TRBV20-1 and J is TRBJ2-6; D might be TRBD2 (5 bases). Trimming removed 7 bases from V and 4 bases from J, with 11 bases in between. The CDR3 has 13 residues. CDR1 is DFQATT, CDR2 SNEGSKA, per germline (reference sequence). The CDR3 bases are TGCAGTGTAATCCGGGGAGGGGCCAACGTCCTGACTTTC. This codes for CSVIRGGANVLTF.

The chain links TRBV4-3 to TRBJ1-5; possibly TRBD1 for D (6 bases). The CDR3 consists of 17 residues. Trimming took 0 bases from V and 7 from J, leaving 19 bases between them. Germline V gives CDR1 LGHNA, CDR2 YSLEER. CDR3 sequence: CASSQDRTERGEQPQHF. As DNA, the CDR3 is TGCGCCAGCAGCCAAGATAGAACGGAGAGGGGGGAGCAGCCCCAGCATTTT.

This clonotype was seen ten or more times. The chain has TRBV7-2 and TRBJ2-7, with 10 bases fitting TRBD2. V was pared by 1 base and J by 3 bases, with 3 bases of the junction left unmatched. The CDR3 is 15 amino acids. Germline V gene lookup returns CDR1 SGHTA and CDR2 FQGNSA. The CDR3 DNA reads TGTGCCAGCAGCTTAGAGTTAGCGGGGGGCTACGAGCAGTACGTC. This codes for CASSLELAGGYEQYV.

This clonotype was picked up a small number of times. This chain joins TRBV4-1 and TRBJ1-1, with 8 bases that match TRBD1. V lost 0 bases and J lost 3; bases outside the gene matches: 6. This CDR3 comprises 16 residues. Germline V gene lookup returns CDR1 MGHRA and CDR2 YSYEKL. CDR3 DNA: TGCGCCAGCAGCCAAGATTATGGACAGGGCTACACTGAAGCTTTCTTT. Amino acid sequence: CASSQDYGQGYTEAFF.

This clonotype showed up many times. The rearrangement links TRBV27 to TRBJ1-3; D is uncertain. The V gene lost 5 bases and the J gene lost 0 bases, with 14 bases spanning the gap. The germline gives CDR1 MNHEY, CDR2 SMNVEV (reference sequence). The CDR3 totals 16 residues. CDR3: CASSRDGVSSGNTIYF. In DNA, the CDR3 is TGTGCCAGCAGTCGCGACGGAGTTAGCTCTGGAAACACCATATATTTT.

This clonotype was found many times. The chain recombines TRBV5-1 with TRBJ2-2; 9 bases agree with TRBD1. Germline-derived CDR1 and CDR2 are SGHRS and YFSETQ. The CDR3 consists of 15 residues. The V and J ends lost 1 base and 4 bases, in that order; junction bases with no gene match: 2. CDR3 bases: TGCGCCAGCAGCTTGATGACAGGGGGCACCGGGGAGCTGTTTTTT. Translation gives CASSLMTGGTGELFF.

The gene calls are TRBV6-5 and TRBJ2-3; D is unresolved. Trimming took off 0 bases at V and 3 bases at J, with 10 bases between the two ends. This CDR3 region has 15 residues. Per the germline V gene, CDR1 is MNHEY and CDR2 is SVGAGI. The CDR3 reads CASSYSLRRTDTQYF. In DNA form, the CDR3 reads TGTGCCAGCAGTTACTCCCTGAGGAGAACAGATACGCAGTATTTT.

V and J are TRBV18 and TRBJ2-1, with 7 nucleotides matching TRBD1. Germline CDR1 KGHSH, CDR2 LQKENI. The CDR3 runs to 15 residues. Trimming took 4 bases from V and 6 from J; bases not matched to a gene: 9. CDR3 sequence (DNA): TGTGCCAGCTCACTCGGACAGGTCACCTTCAATGAGCAGTTCTTC. Its translation: CASSLGQVTFNEQFF.

The chain carries TRBV4-3 and TRBJ2-3; D is undetermined. This CDR3 comprises 14 residues. Germline V gene sequence: CDR1 LGHNA, CDR2 YSLEER. V was shortened by 0 bases and J by 0 bases, with 4 bases between the two germline ends. CDR3 residues: CASSQDFSTDTQYF. CDR3 sequence (DNA): TGCGCCAGCAGCCAAGATTTTAGCACAGATACGCAGTATTTT.

This rearrangement joins TRBV12-3 or TRBV12-4 to TRBJ1-1, with 7 bases fitting TRBD1. This CDR3 has 17 residues. Trimming took 0 bases from V and 0 from J; bases not matched to a gene: 7. CDR3 amino acids: CASSLALIQGVNTEAFF. The CDR3 DNA reads as TGTGCCAGCAGTTTAGCGTTAATCCAGGGGGTGAACACTGAAGCTTTCTTT.

This clonotype has a count of ten or more. The chain links TRBV12-3 or TRBV12-4 to TRBJ2-5; 11 bases are shared with TRBD2. The CDR3 runs 15 residues. Trimming cost V 5 bases and J 4 bases; bases outside gene matches: 6. The CDR3, as DNA: TGTGCCAGCAGTCCCCGACTAGCGGGGACAGAGACCCAGTACTTC. Its translation is CASSPRLAGTETQYF.

The rearrangement uses TRBV28 and TRBJ2-5, with TRBD1 matching over 8 bases. V was clipped by 6 bases and J by 0 bases; unmatched bases: 3. From germline, CDR1 is MDHEN and CDR2 SYDVKM. The CDR3 is 14 amino acids. As DNA, the CDR3 is TGTGCCAGCAGCACGGACAGGGACCAAGAGACCCAGTACTTC. It is translated as CASSTDRDQETQYF. The variable domain in full, completed from reference TRBV28 and TRBJ2-5, reads DVKVTQSSRYLVKRTGEKVFLECVQDMDHENMFWYRQDPGLGLRLIYFSYDVKMKEKGDIPEGYSVSREKKERFSLILESASTNQTSMYLCASSTDRDQETQYFGPGTRLLVL.

This clonotype was recorded many times. The J gene is TRBJ1-3, the V gene TRBV5-1; D unresolved. There are 14 residues in the CDR3. Germline V gene data show CDR1 as SGHRS and CDR2 as YFSETQ. V dropped 3 bases and J dropped 1 base, with 8 bases sitting between them. CDR3 nucleotides: TGCGCCAGCAGCTCGAGCAGTTCTGGAAACACCATATATTTT. This encodes CASSSSSSGNTIYF.

This clonotype came up many times. The chain links TRBV28 to TRBJ2-5; D may correspond to TRBD1 or TRBD2 (5 bases each). The CDR3 is 15 amino acids. Germline V lookup: CDR1 MDHEN, CDR2 SYDVKM. The V end lost 5 bases, the J end lost 7 bases, and 20 bases lay between the germline ends. The CDR3 DNA reads as TGTGCCAGCAGTACACCCGACTCGGGGCAACGGACCCAGTACTTC. Translation gives CASSTPDSGQRTQYF.